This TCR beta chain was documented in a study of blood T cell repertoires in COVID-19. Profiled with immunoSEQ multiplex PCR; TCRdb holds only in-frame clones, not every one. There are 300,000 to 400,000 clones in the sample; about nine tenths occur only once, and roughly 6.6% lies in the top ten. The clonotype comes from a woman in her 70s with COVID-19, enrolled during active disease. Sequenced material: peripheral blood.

The CDR3: CASRDYRYGELFF. CDR3 nucleotides: TGTGCCAGCAGGGACTATCGCTACGGGGAGCTGTTTTTT. The V call is TRBV6-5, the J call TRBJ2-2; tentatively, D is TRBD2 (6 bases). Germline V gene sequence: CDR1 MNHEY, CDR2 SVGAGI. Trimming left V 6 bases short and J 7 bases short, with 12 bases between. There are 13 residues in the CDR3.